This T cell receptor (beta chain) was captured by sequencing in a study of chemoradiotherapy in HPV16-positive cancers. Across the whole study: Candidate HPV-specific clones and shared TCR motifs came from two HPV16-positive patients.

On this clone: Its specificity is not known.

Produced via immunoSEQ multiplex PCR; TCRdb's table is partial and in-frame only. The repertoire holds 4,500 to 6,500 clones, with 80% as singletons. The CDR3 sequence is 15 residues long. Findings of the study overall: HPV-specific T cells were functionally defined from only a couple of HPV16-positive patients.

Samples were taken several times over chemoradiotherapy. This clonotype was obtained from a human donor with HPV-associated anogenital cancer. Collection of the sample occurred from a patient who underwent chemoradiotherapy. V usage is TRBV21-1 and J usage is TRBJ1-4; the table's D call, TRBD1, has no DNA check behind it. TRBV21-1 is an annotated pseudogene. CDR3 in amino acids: CASSKGQGANEKLFF. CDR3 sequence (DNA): TGTGCCAGCAGCAAAGGGCAGGGGGCGAATGAAAAACTGTTTTTT.